Detailed here is one T cell receptor (beta chain). The CDR3 loop spans 12 amino acids. V lost 8 bases to trimming and J lost 6 bases; unmatched junction nucleotides: 4. Germline V gene lookup returns CDR1 ENHRY and CDR2 SYGVKD. Cohort allocation depended upon clinical history that participants reported. This sample was included in a study of blood T cell repertoires in COVID-19. The authors' processing: Reference gene primer amplification gave estimated nucleated cell counts. Repertoires were generated with immunoSEQ multiplex PCR, while TCRdb's copy carries only in-frame clones and drops some. Clonal size and the V and J genes are those of that table, whereas D and trimming came from the DNA. This sample has a few hundred thousand clones, with over 80% found just once.

This TCR derives from a human donor in a cohort exposed to, infected with or recovered from COVID-19 (not recorded which). The donor label of this sample is uncertain. The rearrangement joins TRBV10-3 to TRBJ1-2; 9 bases agree with TRBD1. The specimen sequenced was PBMCs or T cells enriched from blood (not recorded which). The CDR3 protein is CAIGQGLDGYTF. CDR3 sequence (DNA): TGTGCCATCGGACAGGGGTTAGATGGCTACACCTTC.